What follows is one TCR beta chain and its context. As processed by the authors: Reference gene primer amplification in the assay estimated nucleated cell counts. Generated by immunoSEQ multiplex PCR, the TCRdb table keeps only in-frame clones and is missing some. The DNA was the basis for D and trimming; V, J and clone size are from that table. The table records 150,000 to 200,000 clones, over 75% of them present only once. This record belongs to a study of blood T cell repertoires in COVID-19. Study-wide background: Samples of COVID-19 (acute and convalescent) were obtained from the United States, Italy and Spain. T cells, B-cell-depleted T cells, or PBMCs provided the cDNA or gDNA that served as material.

The sequence was collected from a man between 60 and 75 years old with active or convalescent COVID-19. The specimen sequenced was peripheral blood.

The CDR3 coding sequence is TGTGCCAGCTCACCACCGGGAGTCTCGATTCCTGTGGGGGAGCAGTACTTC. This sequence encodes CASSPPGVSIPVGEQYF. The V gene is TRBV18, the J gene TRBJ2-7, with D perhaps matching TRBD2 (5 bases). Germline V gene data show CDR1 as KGHSH and CDR2 as LQKENI. V dropped 0 bases and J dropped 7 bases, with 22 bases sitting between them. There are 17 residues in the CDR3.